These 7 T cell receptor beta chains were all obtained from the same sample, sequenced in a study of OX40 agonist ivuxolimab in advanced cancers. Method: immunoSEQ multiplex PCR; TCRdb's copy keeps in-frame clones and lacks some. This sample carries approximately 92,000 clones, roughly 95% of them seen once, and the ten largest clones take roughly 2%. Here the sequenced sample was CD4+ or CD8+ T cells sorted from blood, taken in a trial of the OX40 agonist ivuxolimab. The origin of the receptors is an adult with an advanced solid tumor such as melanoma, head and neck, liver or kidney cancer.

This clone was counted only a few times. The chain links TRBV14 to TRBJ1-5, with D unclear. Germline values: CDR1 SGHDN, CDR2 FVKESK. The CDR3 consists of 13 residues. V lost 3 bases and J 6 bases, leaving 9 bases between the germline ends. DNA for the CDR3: TGTGCCAGCAGCCAGTGGACGGGTCAGCCCCAGCATTTT. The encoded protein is CASSQWTGQPQHF.

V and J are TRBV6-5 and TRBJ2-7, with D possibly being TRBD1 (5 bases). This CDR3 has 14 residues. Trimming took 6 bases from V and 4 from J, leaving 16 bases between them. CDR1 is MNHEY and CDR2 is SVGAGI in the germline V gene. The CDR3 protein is CASSMGPTRYEQYF. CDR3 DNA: TGTGCCAGCAGCATGGGGCCGACACGGTACGAGCAGTACTTC.

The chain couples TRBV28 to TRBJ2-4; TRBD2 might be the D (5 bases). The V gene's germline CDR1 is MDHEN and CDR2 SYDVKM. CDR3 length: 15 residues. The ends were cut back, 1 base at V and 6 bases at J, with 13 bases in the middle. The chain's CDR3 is CASSLSGRAGNIQYF. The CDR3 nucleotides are TGTGCCAGCAGTTTATCCGGAAGGGCGGGAAACATTCAGTACTTC.

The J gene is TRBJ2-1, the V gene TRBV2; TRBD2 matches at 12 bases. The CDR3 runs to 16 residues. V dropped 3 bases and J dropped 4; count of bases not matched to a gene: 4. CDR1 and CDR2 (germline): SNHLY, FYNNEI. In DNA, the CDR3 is TGTGCCAGCAGTGATCTAGCGGGGGGGGTTTACAATGAGCAGTTCTTC. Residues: CASSDLAGGVYNEQFF.

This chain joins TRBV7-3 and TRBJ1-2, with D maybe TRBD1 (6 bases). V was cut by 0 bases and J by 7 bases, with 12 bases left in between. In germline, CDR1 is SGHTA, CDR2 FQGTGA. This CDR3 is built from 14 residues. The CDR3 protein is CASSLTPGALGYTF. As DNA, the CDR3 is TGTGCCAGCAGCTTAACGCCGGGGGCGCTTGGCTACACCTTC.

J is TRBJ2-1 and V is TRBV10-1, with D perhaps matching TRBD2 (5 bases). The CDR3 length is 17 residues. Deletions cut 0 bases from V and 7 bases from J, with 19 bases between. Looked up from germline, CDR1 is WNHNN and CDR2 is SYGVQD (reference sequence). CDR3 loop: CASSESMAFRTGNEQFF. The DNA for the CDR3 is TGCGCCAGCAGTGAGTCGATGGCCTTTAGAACGGGAAATGAGCAGTTCTTC.

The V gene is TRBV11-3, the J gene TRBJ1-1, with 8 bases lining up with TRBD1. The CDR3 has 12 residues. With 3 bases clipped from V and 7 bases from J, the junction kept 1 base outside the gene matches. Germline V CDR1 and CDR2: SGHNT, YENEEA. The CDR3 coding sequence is TGTGCCAGCAGCTTTGGGACAGGTGAAGCTTTCTTT. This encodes CASSFGTGEAFF.